Each of the 32 T cell receptor beta chains below was sequenced from the same sample in a study of radiation and T cells in renal cell carcinoma. The method was immunoSEQ multiplex PCR; TCRdb's version includes in-frame clones alone and lacks a portion of them. The sample holds 65,000 to 80,000 clones, approximately 86% seen once. Time point in this sample: blood 2 weeks post-SBRT. Regarding treatment: 15 Gy SBRT to primary tumor, nephrectomy 4 weeks later. The sequencing here drew on blood, taken from a patient whose treatment included radiotherapy and nephrectomy. The receptor set was obtained from a woman between 50 and 59 years old with renal cell carcinoma.

In this sample, this clone turned up a few times. The CDR3 nucleotides are TGTGCCAGCAGCCAAGAAGGCTATTTCACCGGGGAGCTGTTTTTT. Its protein product is CASSQEGYFTGELFF. J is TRBJ2-2 and V is TRBV4-2; D call uncertain. Between the trimmed V and J ends, which lost 0 bases and 4 bases, there was a span of 9 bases. The CDR3 has 15 residues. Germline V gene sequence: CDR1 LGHNA, CDR2 YNFKEQ.

The chain uses TRBV9 and TRBJ2-3, with D uncertain. This CDR3 spans 13 amino acids. Germline V CDR1 and CDR2: SGDLS, YYNGEE. Trimming took off 0 bases at V and 5 bases at J, with 7 bases between the two ends. The CDR3 sequence: CASSVVGIDTQYF. CDR3 DNA: TGTGCCAGCAGCGTAGTGGGTATAGATACGCAGTATTTT.

The chain is built from TRBV7-2 and TRBJ2-7; 8 positions match TRBD2. Trimming at V came to 0 bases and at J to 1 base, leaving 2 bases not matched to a gene. CDR1 is SGHTA and CDR2 is FQGNSA in the germline V gene. This CDR3 has 15 residues. The CDR3 DNA sequence: TGTGCCAGCAGCTTAGCGGGGACTAGTTCCTACGAGCAGTACTTC. As protein: CASSLAGTSSYEQYF.

The chain joins TRBV7-2 to TRBJ1-2; possibly TRBD1 for D (6 bases). V was shortened by 5 bases and J by 8 bases, with 15 bases between the two germline ends. The CDR3 spans 13 residues. Germline V CDR1 and CDR2: SGHTA, FQGNSA. The CDR3 sequence is CASSVTGIVGYTF. CDR3 nucleotide sequence: TGTGCCAGCAGCGTTACAGGGATTGTGGGCTACACCTTC.

The chain links TRBV6-4 to TRBJ2-2; possible D gene TRBD2, 6 bases. V was pared by 4 bases and J by 7 bases, with 16 bases between. This CDR3 has 15 residues. In germline, CDR1 is MRHNA, CDR2 SNTAGT. The CDR3 is CASSVEGGYGGELFF. CDR3 nucleotides: TGTGCCAGCAGTGTGGAGGGAGGATATGGCGGGGAGCTGTTTTTT.

This clone was counted only a few times. This rearrangement joins TRBV5-1 to TRBJ2-7, with 14 bases aligning to TRBD2. The CDR3 runs 16 residues. V trimming: 1 base; J trimming: 4 bases; junction bases outside the gene matches: 4. Looked up from germline, CDR1 is SGHRS and CDR2 is YFSETQ. CDR3 sequence (DNA): TGCGCCAGCAGCTTGTTTGGGACTAGCGGGAGTTACGAGCAGTACTTC. Protein sequence: CASSLFGTSGSYEQYF.

The V gene is TRBV10-1, the J gene TRBJ2-1; maybe TRBD2 (6 bases). The CDR3 runs 14 residues. Deletions cut 3 bases from V and 8 bases from J, with 14 bases between. Germline CDR1 WNHNN, CDR2 SYGVQD (reference sequence). Here the CDR3 DNA reads TGCGCCAGCAGTGATGCGGGAATGGTCTATGAGCAGTTCTTC. It translates to CASSDAGMVYEQFF.

The CDR3 region has the DNA TGTGCCAGCAGCCCGGGACAGGGAAGCACAGATACGCAGTATTTT. Protein: CASSPGQGSTDTQYF. The chain couples TRBV6-5 to TRBJ2-3; 9 bases agree with TRBD1. Germline assignment: CDR1 MNHEY and CDR2 SVGAGI. CDR3 size: 15 residues. The V gene end was trimmed by 6 bases and the J gene end by 0 bases; junction bases not matched to a gene: 4.

The rearrangement joins TRBV4-2 to TRBJ1-5, with unresolved D. Per the germline V gene, CDR1 is LGHNA and CDR2 is YNFKEQ. CDR3 length: 16 amino acids. V shed 0 bases and J shed 3 bases, with 12 bases lying between them. The CDR3 coding sequence is TGTGCCAGCAGCCAAGATCCCCCCCGTCCCAATCAGCCCCAGCATTTT. It specifies CASSQDPPRPNQPQHF.

V gene TRBV28 combines with J gene TRBJ1-3, with 7 positions matching TRBD1. The V gene end was trimmed by 6 bases and the J gene end by 7 bases; junction bases not matched to a gene: 15. The CDR3 covers 16 residues. Germline values: CDR1 MDHEN, CDR2 SYDVKM. In nucleotides, the CDR3 is TGTGCCAGCAGCTCCCGGGACAGTTTTCGTGGTAACACCATATATTTT. Translated, it gives CASSSRDSFRGNTIYF.

A single count supports this clone. The rearrangement uses TRBV15 and TRBJ2-7; D call uncertain. V gave up 2 bases and J gave up 2 bases, with 10 bases separating them. Germline-derived CDR1 and CDR2 are LNHNV and YYDKDF (reference sequence). The CDR3 extends over 14 amino acids. CDR3 sequence: CATSRSPTTYEQYF. CDR3 in DNA: TGTGCCACCAGCAGATCCCCCACCACCTACGAGCAGTACTTC.

J is TRBJ1-2 and V is TRBV5-4; no firm D call. The CDR3 loop spans 14 amino acids. Trimming removed 0 bases from V and 0 bases from J, with 6 bases in between. In germline, CDR1 is SGHNT, CDR2 YYREEE (reference sequence). Written as DNA, the CDR3 is TGTGCCAGCAGCTTGGCTAGGGCTAACTATGGCTACACCTTC. Protein: CASSLARANYGYTF. The whole variable domain, filled in from reference TRBV5-4 and TRBJ1-2, reads ETGVTQSPTHLIKTRGQQVTLRCSSQSGHNTVSWYQQALGQGPQFIFQYYREEENGRGNFPPRFSGLQFPNYSSELNVNALELDDSALYLCASSLARANYGYTFGSGTRLTVV.

This chain connects TRBV5-1 to TRBJ2-2; TRBD2 aligns across 12 bases. J lost 4 bases, V lost 3 bases, and 1 base had no gene match. Germline V lookup: CDR1 SGHRS, CDR2 YFSETQ. The CDR3 contains 15 residues. In nucleotides, the CDR3 is TGCGCCAGCAGCTCGGGACTAGCGGGCACCGGGGAGCTGTTTTTT. Its translation: CASSSGLAGTGELFF.

In this sample, this clone turned up once. DNA of the CDR3: TGCGCCAGCCGGACGGAGCTAGCGGGAACGAACGAGCAGTACTTC. Translation: CASRTELAGTNEQYF. J is TRBJ2-7 and V is TRBV5-1; 9 nucleotides line up with TRBD2. The CDR3 extends over 15 amino acids. Unmatched junction bases numbered 13, after V lost 7 bases and J lost 5 bases. CDR1 is SGHRS, CDR2 YFSETQ, per germline.

This clone was recorded once. The V call is TRBV27, the J call TRBJ1-5, with D unclear. Trimming pared 4 bases from V and 6 bases from J, leaving 10 bases between. The CDR3 is made up of 13 amino acids. Per germline, CDR1 MNHEY and CDR2 SMNVEV (reference sequence). Here the CDR3 DNA reads TGTGCCAGCAGTTGGGAGAGTGGTCAGCCCCAGCATTTT. It specifies CASSWESGQPQHF.

This clone has only a few counts. The chain recombines TRBV9 with TRBJ1-1; possible D gene TRBD1, 6 bases. V lost 2 bases to trimming and J lost 1 base, with 9 bases between them. CDR1 is SGDLS, CDR2 YYNGEE, per germline. The CDR3 spans 14 residues. The CDR3 reads CASSVDRENTEAFF. CDR3 sequence (DNA): TGTGCCAGCAGCGTGGACAGAGAGAACACTGAAGCTTTCTTT.

This sequence joins TRBV5-8 and TRBJ2-5, with 8 bases lining up with TRBD2. This CDR3 comprises 14 residues. Germline V CDR1 and CDR2: SGHTS, YDEGEE. V lost 6 bases, J lost 3 bases, and 7 bases stayed unmatched. The CDR3 spells CASNSGAQKETQYF. DNA for the CDR3: TGTGCCAGCAATAGCGGGGCCCAAAAAGAGACCCAGTACTTC.

The chain links TRBV7-8 to TRBJ1-1; D remains ambiguous. Germline CDR1 reads SGHVS; CDR2 reads FQNEAQ. The CDR3 has 15 amino acids. Trimming pared 6 bases from V and 7 bases from J, leaving 21 bases between. Here the CDR3 reads CASRPPVVRRIEAFF. CDR3 bases: TGTGCCAGCAGGCCGCCCGTGGTGAGAAGGATTGAAGCTTTCTTT.

This chain links TRBV25-1 with TRBJ2-7; D not resolved. In germline, CDR1 is MGHDK, CDR2 SYGVNS. The germline V and J ends were trimmed by 4 bases and 5 bases, with 9 bases remaining between them. The CDR3 sequence is 12 residues long. This CDR3 is CASSGTSNEQYF. CDR3 bases: TGTGCCAGCAGTGGGACGAGTAACGAGCAGTACTTC.

The CDR3 coding sequence is TGTGCCAGCACCAGAGGTTATGGCTACACCTTC. The encoded protein is CASTRGYGYTF. This chain uses TRBV6-5 with TRBJ1-2; no definite D call. From germline, CDR1 is MNHEY and CDR2 SVGAGI. The ends were cut back, 7 bases at V and 5 bases at J, with 8 bases in the middle. The CDR3 consists of 11 residues.

The chain recombines TRBV30 with TRBJ1-5, with D possibly being TRBD1 (6 bases). The ends were cut back, 0 bases at V and 7 bases at J, with 16 bases in the middle. Germline assignment: CDR1 GTSNPN and CDR2 SVGIG (reference sequence). The CDR3 length is 15 residues. This chain's CDR3 is CAWSVSTGFGQPQHF. CDR3 nucleotides: TGTGCCTGGAGTGTTTCCACAGGGTTTGGGCAGCCCCAGCATTTT.

This sequence joins TRBV7-9 and TRBJ1-2; 9 nucleotides agree with TRBD1. Germline CDR1 is SEHNR and CDR2 is FQNEAQ (reference sequence). V trimming: 5 bases; J trimming: 6 bases; junction bases outside the gene matches: 10. CDR3 size: 15 residues. CDR3 sequence: CASSETGTGLHGYTF. In nucleotides, the CDR3 is TGTGCCAGCAGCGAAACCGGGACAGGGCTTCATGGCTACACCTTC.

This clone was picked up a small number of times. The rearrangement links TRBV6-6 to TRBJ2-5; 8 bases fit TRBD2. Trimming removed 8 bases from V and 5 bases from J; junction bases left unmatched: 10. From germline, CDR1 is MNHNY and CDR2 SVGAGI (reference sequence). The CDR3 has 14 amino acids. For the CDR3, the DNA is TGTGCCAGCGGGAGCGGGAGTAGCTTGGAGACCCAGTACTTC. Its translation: CASGSGSSLETQYF.

This clone was recorded a few times. The genes are TRBV18 and TRBJ1-5; D not resolved. Trimming left V 1 base short and J 2 bases short, with 15 bases between. CDR3 size: 17 residues. The germline V gene has CDR1 KGHSH and CDR2 LQKENI. The CDR3: CASSPRQATNGNQPQHF. The CDR3 DNA follows: TGTGCCAGCTCACCACGCCAGGCGACGAATGGCAATCAGCCCCAGCATTTT.

The chain recombines TRBV5-4 with TRBJ2-7, with TRBD1 matching 9 bases. The V gene's germline CDR1 is SGHNT and CDR2 YYREEE (reference sequence). The J segment lost 2 bases and the V segment lost 2 bases, leaving 5 bases of the junction unmatched. The CDR3 spans 15 residues. The CDR3 reads CASSFGDRDTYEQYF. The CDR3, as DNA: TGTGCCAGCAGCTTTGGGGACAGGGATACCTACGAGCAGTACTTC.

The chain combines TRBV7-2 with TRBJ1-6; 10 positions match TRBD1. CDR1 is SGHTA, CDR2 FQGNSA, per germline. J gave up 9 bases and V 0 bases, and 5 bases lay outside the gene matches. The CDR3 runs 16 residues. The CDR3 region has the DNA TGTGCCAGCAGCTTAGCCGGGACAGGGGTTAGTTCACCCCTCCACTTT. Residues: CASSLAGTGVSSPLHF.

The chain uses TRBV15 and TRBJ2-7; possibly TRBD1 for D (6 bases). The V and J ends lost 3 bases and 0 bases respectively, with 6 bases between them. The CDR3 length is 13 residues. CDR1 is LNHNV and CDR2 is YYDKDF in the germline V gene (reference sequence). CDR3 DNA sequence: TGTGCCACCAGCAGGGACAGCTCCTACGAGCAGTACTTC. Encoded protein: CATSRDSSYEQYF. Drawing the rest from reference TRBV15 and TRBJ2-7, the complete variable domain is DAMVIQNPRYQVTQFGKPVTLSCSQTLNHNVMYWYQQKSSQAPKLLFHYYDKDFNNEADTPDNFQSRRPNTSFCFLDIRSPGLGDTAMYLCATSRDSSYEQYFGPGTRLTVT.

V gene TRBV7-8 combines with J gene TRBJ2-7; 7 bases are shared with TRBD2. V shed 0 bases, J shed 2 bases, and the junction held 4 bases outside the gene matches. The CDR3 loop spans 15 amino acids. Looked up from germline, CDR1 is SGHVS and CDR2 is FQNEAQ. DNA for the CDR3: TGTGCCAGCAGCTTAGCGGGGGGGATCGCCTACGAGCAGTACTTC. Protein: CASSLAGGIAYEQYF. Combining the CDR3 with reference TRBV7-8 and TRBJ2-7 gives the whole variable domain GAGVSQSPRYKVAKRGQDVALRCDPISGHVSLFWYQQALGQGPEFLTYFQNEAQLDKSGLPSDRFFAERPEGSVSTLKIQRTQQEDSAVYLCASSLAGGIAYEQYFGPGTRLTVT.

The chain employs TRBV28 and TRBJ1-2, with D hard to call. V was clipped by 2 bases and J by 3 bases, with 7 bases between them. CDR3 length: 13 residues. Germline CDR1 reads MDHEN; CDR2 reads SYDVKM. CDR3 sequence reads: CASSLGYHYGYTF. The CDR3 nucleotides read TGTGCCAGCAGTTTAGGGTATCACTATGGCTACACCTTC.

V is TRBV4-2 and J is TRBJ2-3; perhaps TRBD1 as D (5 bases). The CDR3 totals 12 residues. V dropped 4 bases and J dropped 8 bases, with 10 bases sitting between them. Germline assignment: CDR1 LGHNA and CDR2 YNFKEQ. This CDR3 is CASSLSQGTQYF. The CDR3 DNA is TGTGCCAGCAGCCTTTCTCAGGGTACGCAGTATTTT.

This clone was counted between two and nine times. The gene calls are TRBV5-6 and TRBJ2-1; TRBD2 agrees at 7 bases. The germline CDR1 and CDR2 sequences are SGHDT and YYEEEE. The V and J ends lost 4 bases and 2 bases, in that order; junction bases with no gene match: 9. The CDR3 runs 16 residues. The CDR3 sequence: CASSPSWTRAYNEQFF. In DNA, the CDR3 is TGTGCCAGCAGCCCGAGTTGGACTAGGGCCTACAATGAGCAGTTCTTC.

The chain carries TRBV5-1 and TRBJ2-7; 7 positions agree with TRBD1. V lost 0 bases to trimming and J lost 6 bases; unmatched junction nucleotides: 9. Germline assignment: CDR1 SGHRS and CDR2 YFSETQ. The CDR3 sequence is 15 residues long. CDR3 in DNA: TGCGCCAGCAGCTTGGTTACAGGACAGGATGTCGAGCAGTACTTC. Its translation is CASSLVTGQDVEQYF.